This T cell receptor beta chain came from a study of OX40 agonist ivuxolimab in advanced cancers. CDR3 length: 12 residues. The V end was cut by 1 base, the J end by 5 bases, with 6 bases between. CDR1 SGHAT and CDR2 FQNNGV come from the germline V gene. Study results and limitations: CD4+ and CD8+ blood T cells expanded clonally by week 6 at 0.1 to 3.0 mg/kg.

About this clone: Its antigen is not identified.

Some clones are missing from TCRdb's copy, which holds only in-frame ones; the method was immunoSEQ multiplex PCR. The sample records tens of thousands of clones, 87% being singletons. Sequencing was performed on CD4+ or CD8+ T cells sorted from blood, taken in a trial of the OX40 agonist ivuxolimab. The receptor's source is an adult with an advanced solid tumor such as melanoma, head and neck, liver or kidney cancer. This chain joins TRBV11-2 and TRBJ2-7; D gene uncertain. The DNA of the CDR3 is TGTGCCAGCAGCTTAGTTGGTAACGAGCAGTACTTC. Protein: CASSLVGNEQYF. Based on the CDR3 plus reference TRBV11-2 and TRBJ2-7, the full variable domain is EAGVAQSPRYKIIEKRQSVAFWCNPISGHATLYWYQQILGQGPKLLIQFQNNGVVDDSQLPKDRFSAERLKGVDSTLKIQPAKLEDSAVYLCASSLVGNEQYFGPGTRLTVT.